Reported below is one T cell receptor (beta chain). Its antigen is as yet unknown. The sample originates from a study of shared clonotypes between healthy human individuals. The assay used deep level. Sequenced by immunoSEQ multiplex PCR; TCRdb stores in-frame clones only, minus some. Of hundreds of thousands of clones in the sample, around 96% are singletons; the top ten hold 0.11%. Only CD45RO-negative cells positively selected for CCR7 counted as naive CD8 cells, so terminally differentiated effector memory CD45RA+ cells were excluded. General observations from the study: Generally, naive subsets (rather than memory subsets) showed larger estimated richness. Incompleteness in sorted-subset sequencing, despite large depth, was shown by rarefaction.

Germline assignment: CDR1 KGHSH and CDR2 LQKENI. This CDR3 region has 17 residues. V lost 3 bases to trimming and J lost 4 bases, with 18 bases between them. This receptor was obtained from a woman in her thirties in good health. The source material was naive CD8+ T cells sorted from blood. The chain uses TRBV18 and TRBJ1-4, with D perhaps TRBD1 (5 bases). The CDR3 reads CASSPRDSGSINEKLFF. In DNA, the CDR3 is TGTGCCAGCTCACCTCGCGATTCAGGGAGTATTAATGAAAAACTGTTTTTT.